The source of this T cell receptor (beta chain) is a study of blood T cell repertoires in COVID-19. Only in-frame clones appear in the TCRdb table, and some are missing; sequencing was by immunoSEQ multiplex PCR. The table has 300,000 to 350,000 clones, approximately 92% seen once. With respect to this clone: At the DNA level, this CDR3 is encoded by other sequences in the same sample as well.

The CDR3 sequence is 15 residues long. Germline V CDR1 and CDR2: SGHVS, FNYEAQ. J was trimmed by 6 bases and V by 6 bases; bases with no gene match: 6. Enrollment of patients from Seattle took place during active infection, with longitudinal follow-up. Material for sequencing was peripheral blood. The chain links TRBV7-6 to TRBJ2-1, with 12 bases fitting TRBD2. This TCR was sampled from a woman in her thirties with COVID-19, enrolled during active disease. CDR3 protein: CASSLTSGSSNEQFF. For the CDR3, the DNA is TGTGCCAGCAGTTTGACTAGCGGGAGCTCCAATGAGCAGTTCTTC.